This TCR beta chain was identified during a study of blood T cell repertoires in COVID-19. Seattle participants joined during active infection and were tracked over time. V lost 7 bases and J lost 0, with 6 bases in between. The germline gives CDR1 KGHDR, CDR2 SFDVKD. CDR3 length: 12 residues. In the original processing: Counts of nucleated cells, estimated from reference gene primer amplification, were obtained. TCRdb's table, derived via immunoSEQ multiplex PCR, lists solely in-frame clones and lacks some. The DNA gave D and trimming, while V, J and clone size come from that table. In the table there are about 47,000 clones, 81% of which are singletons.

What was sequenced was peripheral blood. The sequence was obtained from an elderly woman with COVID-19, enrolled during active disease. The chain is built from TRBV24-1 and TRBJ2-7, with unresolved D. The CDR3 region is CATSTYSYEQYF. The CDR3 bases are TGTGCCACCAGCACATACTCCTACGAGCAGTACTTC.